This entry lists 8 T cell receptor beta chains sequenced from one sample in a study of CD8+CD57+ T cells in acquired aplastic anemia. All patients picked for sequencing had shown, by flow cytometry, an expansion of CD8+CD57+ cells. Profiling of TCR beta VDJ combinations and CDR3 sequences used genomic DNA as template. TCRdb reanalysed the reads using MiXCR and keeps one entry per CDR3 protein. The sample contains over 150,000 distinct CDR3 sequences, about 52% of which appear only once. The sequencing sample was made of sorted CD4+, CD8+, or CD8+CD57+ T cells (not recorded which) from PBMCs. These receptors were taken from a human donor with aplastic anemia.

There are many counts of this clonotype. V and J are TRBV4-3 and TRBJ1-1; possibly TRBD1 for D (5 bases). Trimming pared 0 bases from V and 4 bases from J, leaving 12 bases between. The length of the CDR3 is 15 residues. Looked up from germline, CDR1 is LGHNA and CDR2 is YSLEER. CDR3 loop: CASSQDFGGPTEAFF. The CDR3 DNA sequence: TGCGCCAGCAGCCAAGACTTTGGGGGACCCACTGAAGCTTTCTTT.

DNA for the CDR3: TGTGCCACCTTACTAGCGGGGGGGAATGGGGAGCTGTTTTTT. The encoded protein is CATLLAGGNGELFF. The V gene is TRBV2, the J gene TRBJ2-2; TRBD2 matches at 13 bases. The CDR3 spans 14 residues. V gave up 10 bases and J gave up 8 bases; unmatched junction bases: 7. From germline, CDR1 is SNHLY and CDR2 FYNNEI. Combining the CDR3 with reference TRBV2 and TRBJ2-2 gives the whole variable domain EPEVTQTPSHQVTQMGQEVILRCVPISNHLYFYWYRQILGQKVEFLVSFYNNEISEKSEIFDDQFSVERPDGSNFTLKIRSTKLEDSAMYFCATLLAGGNGELFFGEGSRLTVL.

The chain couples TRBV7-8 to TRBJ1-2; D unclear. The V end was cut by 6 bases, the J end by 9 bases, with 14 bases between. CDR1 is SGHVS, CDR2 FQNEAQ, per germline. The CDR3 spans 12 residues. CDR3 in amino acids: CASSFSPNRYTF. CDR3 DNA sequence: TGTGCCAGCAGTTTCTCTCCCAACCGCTACACCTTC.

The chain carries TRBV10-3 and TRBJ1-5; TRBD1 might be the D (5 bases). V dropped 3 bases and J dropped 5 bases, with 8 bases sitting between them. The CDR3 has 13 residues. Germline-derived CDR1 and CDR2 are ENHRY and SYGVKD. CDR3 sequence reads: CAISDGADQPQHF. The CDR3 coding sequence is TGTGCCATCAGTGACGGGGCGGATCAGCCCCAGCATTTT.

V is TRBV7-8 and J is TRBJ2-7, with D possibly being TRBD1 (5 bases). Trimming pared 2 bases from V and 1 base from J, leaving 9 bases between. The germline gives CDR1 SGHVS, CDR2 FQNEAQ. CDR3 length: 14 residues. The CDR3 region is CASSLQGTSYEQYF. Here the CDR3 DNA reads TGTGCCAGCAGCTTACAGGGTACATCCTACGAGCAGTACTTC.

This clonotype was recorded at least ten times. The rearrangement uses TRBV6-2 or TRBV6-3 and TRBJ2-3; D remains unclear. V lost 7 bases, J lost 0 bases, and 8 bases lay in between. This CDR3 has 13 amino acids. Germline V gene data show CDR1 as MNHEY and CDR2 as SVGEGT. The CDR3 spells CASNGPSTDTQYF. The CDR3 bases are TGTGCCAGCAACGGGCCTAGCACAGATACGCAGTATTTT.

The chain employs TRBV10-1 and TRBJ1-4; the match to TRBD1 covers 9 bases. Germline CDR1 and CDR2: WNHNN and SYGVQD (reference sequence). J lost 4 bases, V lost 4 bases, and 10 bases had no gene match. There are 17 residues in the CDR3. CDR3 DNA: TGCGCCAGCAGTGGGCCTGCCGGGACAGGGCATAATGAAAAACTGTTTTTT. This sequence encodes CASSGPAGTGHNEKLFF.

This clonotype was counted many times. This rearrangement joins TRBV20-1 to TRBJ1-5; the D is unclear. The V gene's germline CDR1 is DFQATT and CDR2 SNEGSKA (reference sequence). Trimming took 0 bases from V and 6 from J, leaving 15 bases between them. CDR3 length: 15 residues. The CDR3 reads CSARDLRASSQPQHF. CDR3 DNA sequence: TGCAGTGCTAGAGATTTGAGGGCTTCGAGTCAGCCCCAGCATTTT.